This TCR beta chain was identified during a study of CD8 T cells in ankylosing spondylitis. MiXCR was run by TCRdb on the 5' RACE reads, yielding one entry per CDR3 protein. The top ten clones hold about 0.5% of a sample with hundreds of thousands of distinct CDR3 sequences, about an eighth of them seen once. CDR3 length equals 15 residues. V lost 6 bases to trimming and J lost 6 bases, with 21 bases between them. The study, taken as a whole, reports: Disease-associated clones were CD8+ and fairly uncommon in peripheral blood. Past research had described some motif variants in reactive arthritis synovial fluid and blood. A TCR beta motif of about eight highly homologous variants seemed to mark ankylosing spondylitis blood.

This clonotype has a count of ten or more. The antigen is not known. This clonotype originated in a male donor with ankylosing spondylitis. The sample taken for sequencing was blood, either unsorted or a sorted T cell fraction (not recorded which). V gene TRBV12-3 or TRBV12-4 combines with J gene TRBJ2-7; no definite D call. CDR3: CASSSRLGSVFEQYF. Written as DNA, the CDR3 is TGTGCCAGCAGCTCCCGACTCGGATCCGTCTTCGAGCAGTACTTC.